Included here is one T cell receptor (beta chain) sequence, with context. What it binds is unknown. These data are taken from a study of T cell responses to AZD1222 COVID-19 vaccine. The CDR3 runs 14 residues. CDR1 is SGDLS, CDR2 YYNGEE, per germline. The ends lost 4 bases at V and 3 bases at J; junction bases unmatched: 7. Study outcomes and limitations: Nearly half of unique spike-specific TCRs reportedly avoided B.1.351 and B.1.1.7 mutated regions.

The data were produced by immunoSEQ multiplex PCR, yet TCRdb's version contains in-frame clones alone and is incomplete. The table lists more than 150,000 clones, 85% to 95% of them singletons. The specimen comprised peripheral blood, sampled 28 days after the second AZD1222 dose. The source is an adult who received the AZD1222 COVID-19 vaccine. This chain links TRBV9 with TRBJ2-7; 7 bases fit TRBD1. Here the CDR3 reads CASSPRAGGYEQYF. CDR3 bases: TGTGCCAGCAGCCCCAGGGCAGGGGGCTACGAGCAGTACTTC.